The 8 T cell receptor beta chains presented below share a single source sample, sequenced in a study of blood T cell repertoires in COVID-19. Produced via immunoSEQ multiplex PCR; TCRdb's table is partial and in-frame only. In the table there are about 480,000 clones, approximately 87% of which are singletons. Sequencing was carried out using PBMCs or T cells enriched from blood (not recorded which). Every receptor here comes from a woman in her forties who had recovered from COVID-19.

The chain recombines TRBV9 with TRBJ2-3; 9 bases map to TRBD2. Looked up from germline, CDR1 is SGDLS and CDR2 is YYNGEE. V lost 1 base, J lost 5 bases, and 8 bases stayed unmatched. CDR3 length: 16 residues. The CDR3 is CASSVKPGLAQDTQYF. Written as DNA, the CDR3 is TGTGCCAGCAGCGTAAAACCGGGACTAGCACAAGATACGCAGTATTTT.

This clone has more than one count but fewer than ten. V gene TRBV2 combines with J gene TRBJ1-3, with a possible D match to TRBD1 (5 bases). V lost 1 base to trimming and J lost 2 bases, with 12 bases between them. The CDR3 spans 16 residues. Germline V gene lookup returns CDR1 SNHLY and CDR2 FYNNEI. CDR3 nucleotide sequence: TGTGCCAGCAGTGAAGAGGGGTCTTTGGCTGGAAACACCATATATTTT. Translation: CASSEEGSLAGNTIYF. The entire variable domain, with the rest obtained from reference TRBV2 and TRBJ1-3, is as follows: EPEVTQTPSHQVTQMGQEVILRCVPISNHLYFYWYRQILGQKVEFLVSFYNNEISEKSEIFDDQFSVERPDGSNFTLKIRSTKLEDSAMYFCASSEEGSLAGNTIYFGEGSWLTVV.

The chain joins TRBV3-1 (or the pseudogene TRBV3-2) to TRBJ1-2; perhaps TRBD1 as D (5 bases). Germline CDR1 reads LGHDT; CDR2 reads YNNKEL (reference sequence). There are 13 residues in the CDR3. Trimming removed 1 base at V and 5 bases at J, with 8 bases between. The CDR3 nucleotides are TGTGCCAGCAGCCAAGGACAGCCTTATGGCTACACCTTC. It yields the protein CASSQGQPYGYTF.

V gene TRBV7-9 combines with J gene TRBJ2-7; 8 bases are shared with TRBD1. From germline, CDR1 is SEHNR and CDR2 FQNEAQ (reference sequence). The CDR3 extends over 13 amino acids. J lost 5 bases, V lost 4 bases, and 4 bases had no gene match. CDR3 sequence: CASSSRTGNEQYF. The CDR3 nucleotides are TGTGCCAGCAGCTCTAGGACAGGGAACGAGCAGTACTTC.

V and J are TRBV29-1 and TRBJ1-2; 8 positions match TRBD1. J was trimmed by 6 bases and V by 6 bases; bases with no gene match: 6. The germline V gene has CDR1 SQVTM and CDR2 ANQGSEA. This CDR3 is 12 amino acids long. The CDR3 is CSVGQVDDGYTF. The DNA for the CDR3 is TGCAGCGTGGGACAGGTAGATGATGGCTACACCTTC.

The J gene is TRBJ2-7, the V gene TRBV3-1 (or the pseudogene TRBV3-2); D is ambiguous. In germline, CDR1 is LGHDT, CDR2 YNNKEL (reference sequence). V was shortened by 1 base and J by 2 bases, with 3 bases between the two germline ends. The CDR3 is 12 residues long. CDR3 bases: TGTGCCAGCAGCCAAGCCACCTACGAGCAGTACTTC. It specifies CASSQATYEQYF.

This clone has a handful of counts. The genes are TRBV27 and TRBJ2-3; D ambiguous. The CDR3 loop spans 13 amino acids. Germline assignment: CDR1 MNHEY and CDR2 SMNVEV (reference sequence). The ends were cut back, 3 bases at V and 2 bases at J, with 6 bases in the middle. CDR3 nucleotides: TGTGCCAGCAGTTTTCGAGCCACAGATACGCAGTATTTT. This codes for CASSFRATDTQYF.

The rearrangement uses TRBV19 and TRBJ2-1, with D possibly matching TRBD1 (6 bases). V was cut by 1 base and J by 4 bases, with 14 bases left in between. This CDR3 comprises 16 residues. The germline gives CDR1 LNHDA, CDR2 SQIVND (reference sequence). CDR3 sequence reads: CASSIATGTLYNEQFF. Written as DNA, the CDR3 is TGTGCCAGTAGTATAGCCACCGGGACACTGTACAATGAGCAGTTCTTC.